A single sample is the source of the 22 T cell receptor beta chains below, sequenced in a study of T-cell reconstitution after alpha-beta-depleted transplantation in children. This sample's TCRbeta library carried unique molecular identifier barcodes. TCRdb reprocessed the PCR reads with MiXCR, giving one entry per CDR3 protein. The sample records under 750,000 distinct CDR3 sequences, roughly 24% being singletons. This specimen was PBMCs, mostly from graft donor cells, taken 360 days after TCRalphabeta/CD19-depleted stem cell transplant. The origin of the receptors is a boy under three years old who had a stem cell transplant for acute myeloid leukemia, so the T cells may come from the graft donor.

The chain uses TRBV7-6 and TRBJ2-1; D possibly corresponds to TRBD2 (6 bases). CDR3 size: 13 residues. V was pared by 3 bases and J by 9 bases, with 12 bases between. In germline, CDR1 is SGHVS, CDR2 FNYEAQ. CDR3 sequence reads: CASSFRDSSEQFF. DNA of the CDR3: TGTGCCAGCAGCTTCCGGGACTCCTCTGAGCAGTTCTTC.

There are a few counts of this clonotype. The gene calls are TRBV7-9 and TRBJ2-7; the D is unclear. The germline V gene has CDR1 SEHNR and CDR2 FQNEAQ (reference sequence). The germline V and J ends were trimmed by 2 bases and 2 bases, with 16 bases remaining between them. CDR3 length: 16 amino acids. The CDR3 loop reads CASSLLTVPSPYEQYF. CDR3 nucleotides: TGTGCCAGCAGCTTACTTACCGTCCCCTCCCCCTACGAGCAGTACTTC.

In its sample, this clonotype was seen many times. The chain couples TRBV10-3 to TRBJ2-1; TRBD1 agrees at 7 bases. Germline CDR1 reads ENHRY; CDR2 reads SYGVKD. This CDR3 has 13 amino acids. J lost 4 bases, V lost 6 bases, and 3 bases had no gene match. CDR3 protein: CAISGTAYNEQFF. The CDR3 bases are TGTGCCATCAGCGGGACAGCTTACAATGAGCAGTTCTTC.

This clonotype was seen many times. The chain links TRBV6-1 to TRBJ2-4, with TRBD1 matching 8 bases. Trimming at V came to 6 bases and at J to 0 bases, leaving 4 bases not matched to a gene. Germline assignment: CDR1 MNHNS and CDR2 SASEGT. This CDR3 spans 15 amino acids. The CDR3 is CASSTGGIAKNIQYF. In DNA form, the CDR3 reads TGTGCCAGCAGCACAGGGGGAATAGCCAAAAACATTCAGTACTTC.

This clonotype has ten or more counts. The V and J genes are TRBV7-9 and TRBJ1-6; D is unclear. Germline loops: CDR1 SEHNR, CDR2 FQNEAQ (reference sequence). The CDR3 consists of 15 residues. Trimming stripped 4 bases from V and 0 bases from J, with 7 bases between. CDR3 protein: CASSSRSSYNSPLHF. CDR3 in DNA: TGTGCCAGCAGCTCGAGAAGCTCCTATAATTCACCCCTCCACTTT.

This clonotype occurred many times. V is TRBV20-1 and J is TRBJ2-1; D may be TRBD2 (7 bases). The V gene's germline CDR1 is DFQATT and CDR2 SNEGSKA (reference sequence). Trimming removed 3 bases from V and 7 bases from J, with 19 bases in between. This CDR3 is built from 15 residues. The CDR3 nucleotides are TGCAGTGCTAGGGATGCTAGCGGAGGGGGGAATGAGCAGTTCTTC. Translation: CSARDASGGGNEQFF.

The sample holds many counts of this clonotype. The J gene is TRBJ1-1, the V gene TRBV4-1; 7 nucleotides line up with TRBD1. The CDR3 runs to 14 residues. The V segment lost 6 bases and the J segment 3 bases; nucleotides outside the gene matches: 7. Germline V gives CDR1 MGHRA, CDR2 YSYEKL. The CDR3 DNA follows: TGCGCCAGCAGACTTAGACAGGGACACACTGAAGCTTTCTTT. This codes for CASRLRQGHTEAFF.

The chain uses TRBV7-2 and TRBJ2-5; 8 bases agree with TRBD2. V shed 1 base and J 4 bases; nucleotides not matched to a gene: 5. Per germline, CDR1 SGHTA and CDR2 FQGNSA. The CDR3 has 15 amino acids. As DNA, the CDR3 is TGTGCCAGCAGCTTAGGGCGGGGGGTTGGAGAGACCCAGTACTTC. Its protein product is CASSLGRGVGETQYF.

This clonotype was detected a few times. The chain combines TRBV15 with TRBJ2-7; no clear D gene. Germline V lookup: CDR1 LNHNV, CDR2 YYDKDF (reference sequence). The CDR3 totals 16 residues. V was trimmed by 0 bases and J by 1 base, leaving 13 bases between them. The CDR3 reads CATSRDPLTLSYEQYF. The DNA for the CDR3 is TGTGCCACCAGCAGAGATCCCCTGACTTTGTCCTACGAGCAGTACTTC. Supplemented by reference TRBV15 and TRBJ2-7, the full variable domain reads DAMVIQNPRYQVTQFGKPVTLSCSQTLNHNVMYWYQQKSSQAPKLLFHYYDKDFNNEADTPDNFQSRRPNTSFCFLDIRSPGLGDTAMYLCATSRDPLTLSYEQYFGPGTRLTVT.

This clonotype was detected only a few times. The V and J genes are TRBV12-3 or TRBV12-4 and TRBJ2-3; D is undetermined. The CDR3 length is 13 residues. Trimming took 6 bases from V and 6 from J, leaving 13 bases between them. The CDR3 protein is CASSQTRLDTQYF. The DNA for the CDR3 is TGTGCCAGCAGCCAAACCCGTTTGGATACGCAGTATTTT.

This clonotype turned up a few times. The V gene is TRBV7-9, the J gene TRBJ2-6, with 11 bases fitting TRBD2. Germline V lookup: CDR1 SEHNR, CDR2 FQNEAQ (reference sequence). The CDR3 length is 17 residues. V lost 11 bases, J lost 0 bases, and 9 bases stayed unmatched. CDR3 DNA: TGTGCCGACCCGGTGACTAGCGGGGACTCTGGGGCCAACGTCCTGACTTTC. Translated, it gives CADPVTSGDSGANVLTF.

Only a few counts were recorded for this clonotype. The chain links TRBV6-1 to TRBJ1-2; 9 positions match TRBD1. Germline loops: CDR1 MNHNS, CDR2 SASEGT. This CDR3 has 13 amino acids. Trimming cost V 5 bases and J 8 bases; bases outside gene matches: 6. The CDR3 coding sequence is TGTGCCAGCAGTCGGGACAGGGAAGAGGGCTACACCTTC. This translates into CASSRDREEGYTF.

The gene calls are TRBV5-1 and TRBJ1-2; no definite D call. V lost 4 bases and J 5 bases, leaving 12 bases between the germline ends. Germline CDR1 is SGHRS and CDR2 is YFSETQ. This CDR3 is built from 13 residues. Here the CDR3 DNA reads TGCGCCAGCAGCCCGGATCCCCCTTATGGCTACACCTTC. Translation gives CASSPDPPYGYTF.

This chain links TRBV12-3 or TRBV12-4 with TRBJ2-3; no firm D call. CDR3 length equals 14 residues. Trimming left V 6 bases short and J 6 bases short, with 16 bases between. The CDR3 region has the DNA TGTGCCAGCAGCCACCTCCCGATCGGTGATACGCAGTATTTT. It translates to CASSHLPIGDTQYF.

The V and J genes are TRBV30 and TRBJ2-3, with TRBD2 identical over 9 bases. Germline CDR1 is GTSNPN and CDR2 is SVGIG (reference sequence). J was trimmed by 2 bases and V by 6 bases; bases with no gene match: 3. The CDR3 runs to 13 residues. The CDR3 region has the DNA TGTGCCTGCAGCGGGGGGTTCACAGATACGCAGTATTTT. Residues: CACSGGFTDTQYF.

There are a few counts of this clonotype. The gene calls are TRBV20-1 and TRBJ2-7; D possibly corresponds to TRBD1 (6 bases). V was clipped by 3 bases and J by 2 bases, with 23 bases between them. The CDR3 has 17 amino acids. Germline V gene sequence: CDR1 DFQATT, CDR2 SNEGSKA (reference sequence). The CDR3 DNA sequence: TGCAGTGCTAGGGTTCTTTTCCCCCGGGACAATCCCTACGAGCAGTACTTC. Translated, it gives CSARVLFPRDNPYEQYF.

For the CDR3, the DNA is TGTGCCAGCAGCTTATACGGACAGGGATCATTCGATGAGCAGTTCTTC. Its protein product is CASSLYGQGSFDEQFF. The chain employs TRBV7-9 and TRBJ2-1; 8 positions match TRBD1. Germline CDR1 is SEHNR and CDR2 is FQNEAQ (reference sequence). CDR3 length equals 16 residues. The J segment lost 8 bases and the V segment lost 2 bases, leaving 11 bases of the junction unmatched.

This clonotype was seen many times. The V gene is TRBV29-1, the J gene TRBJ1-1; weak D call: TRBD1 (5 bases). V lost 4 bases, J lost 0 bases, and 6 bases lay in between. This CDR3 comprises 12 residues. Germline assignment: CDR1 SQVTM and CDR2 ANQGSEA. The CDR3, as DNA: TGCAGCGTTGTACAGGTGAACACTGAAGCTTTCTTT. Translating it yields CSVVQVNTEAFF.

This chain links TRBV6-2 or TRBV6-3 with TRBJ2-5; D remains ambiguous. Deletions cut 6 bases from V and 5 bases from J, with 16 bases between. Germline CDR1 MNHEY, CDR2 SVGEGT. This CDR3 is built from 14 residues. The DNA of the CDR3 is TGTGCCAGCAGACCGGACCAGGCTCGCGAGACCCAGTACTTC. Translating it yields CASRPDQARETQYF.

V is TRBV28 and J is TRBJ1-2; the D is unclear. The CDR3 is made up of 12 amino acids. Germline V gene lookup returns CDR1 MDHEN and CDR2 SYDVKM. Trimming cost V 7 bases and J 2 bases, with 8 bases left between them. The CDR3 bases are TGTGCCAGCAAGGGAGGAAACTATGGCTACACCTTC. This translates into CASKGGNYGYTF.

This chain links TRBV12-3 or TRBV12-4 with TRBJ1-2; the D is unclear. The CDR3 length is 13 residues. V was pared by 7 bases and J by 0 bases, with 9 bases between. Here the CDR3 reads CASTSRANYGYTF. In nucleotides, the CDR3 is TGTGCCAGCACCAGTAGAGCTAACTATGGCTACACCTTC.

This clonotype was observed a handful of times. V usage is TRBV12-3 or TRBV12-4 and J usage is TRBJ2-5; D gene uncertain. The length of the CDR3 is 14 residues. V lost 3 bases to trimming and J lost 5 bases, with 13 bases between them. CDR3 sequence: CASSFSLKRETQYF. CDR3 in DNA: TGTGCCAGCAGTTTCAGTCTTAAAAGGGAGACCCAGTACTTC.